This is a list of T cell receptor beta chains from one sample in a study of cytomegalovirus exposure and HLA in healthy donors. Method: immunoSEQ multiplex PCR; TCRdb's copy keeps in-frame clones and lacks some. The sample holds under 200,000 clones, 60% to 80% seen once. Sequenced: PBMCs. These receptors all come from a woman between 40 and 50 years old in good health and CMV-seropositive. Both conserved end residues are part of each CDR3. D genes are given only for firm matches. A row's size may be missing; if present it is once, few, many or a size class.

>TRBV6-5|TRBD1|TRBJ1-4|NA
CASRRGQAGEKLFF
TGTGCCAGCAGGAGGGGGCAGGCGGGTGAAAAACTGTTTTTT
>TRBV29-1|NA|TRBJ2-1|NA
CSVVPSANLGVLSRFF
TGCAGCGTTGTTCCTAGCGCGAACCTCGGGGTATTAAGTAGGTTCTTC
>TRBV27|NA|TRBJ2-1|NA
CASSLAGSYNEQFF
TGTGCCAGCAGTTTGGCGGGTTCCTACAATGAGCAGTTCTTC
>TRBV5-1|TRBD1|TRBJ1-4|once
CASSLDRGNEKLFF
TGCGCCAGCAGCTTGGACAGGGGTAATGAAAAACTGTTTTTT
>TRBV6-1|NA|TRBJ1-1|once
CASSGSQGAEAFF
TGTGCCAGCAGTGGATCACAGGGCGCTGAAGCTTTCTTT
>TRBV11-2|NA|TRBJ2-3|NA
CASSLDLGVLTDTQYF
TGTGCCAGCAGCTTAGATCTCGGGGTATTGACAGATACGCAGTATTTT
>TRBV28|NA|TRBJ1-3|NA
CASSLAGISGNTIYF
TGTGCCAGCAGTTTAGCGGGAATCTCTGGAAACACCATATATTTT
>TRBV6-5|NA|TRBJ1-1|NA
CASSYVQGNTEAFF
TGTGCCAGCAGTTACGTACAGGGGAACACTGAAGCTTTCTTT
>TRBV5-4|TRBD2|TRBJ2-7|NA
CASSWGTSGTYEQYF
TGTGCCAGCAGCTGGGGAACTAGCGGGACCTACGAGCAGTACTTC
>TRBV5-1|TRBD2|TRBJ2-6|NA
CASSLEVQGGPSGANVLTF
TGCGCCAGCAGCTTGGAGGTTCAGGGAGGGCCCTCTGGGGCCAACGTCCTGACTTTC
>TRBV18|NA|TRBJ2-7|NA
CASPPAEGANYEQYF
TGTGCCAGCCCACCAGCGGAGGGCGCAAACTACGAGCAGTACTTC
>TRBV5-1|TRBD2|TRBJ2-5|NA
CASRRGLAGEETQYF
TGCGCCAGCAGAAGGGGACTAGCGGGAGAAGAGACCCAGTACTTC
>TRBV2|TRBD1|TRBJ2-5|NA
CASSRQGGRETQYF
TGTGCCAGCAGTCGACAGGGCGGTCGAGAGACCCAGTACTTC
>TRBV2|NA|TRBJ1-2|NA
CASSARTVTNYGYTF
TGTGCCAGCAGTGCCCGGACAGTAACTAACTATGGCTACACCTTC
>TRBV28|NA|TRBJ2-7|NA
CASTLSSGRRHEQYF
TGTGCCAGCACCCTGAGCAGTGGCAGGAGGCACGAGCAGTACTTC
>TRBV27|NA|TRBJ2-1|NA
CASSLLSRVNEQFF
TGTGCCAGCAGTTTATTATCGCGGGTCAATGAGCAGTTCTTC